This TCR beta chain was captured in a study of T cell repertoires in cytomegalovirus infection. Study-level background: Indications came from public TCR beta signatures; they pointed to CMV infection and to a matching HLA type. General study findings and limits: Clonotype analysis showed dominance of the ex vivo response by HLA-C-restricted CMV-specific TCR beta clonotypes.

The CDR3 sequence is 12 residues long. The germline V gene has CDR1 SEHNR and CDR2 FQNEAQ (reference sequence). V dropped 4 bases and J dropped 5 bases, with 8 bases sitting between them. In regard to this clonotype: What it binds is unknown.

MiXCR, applied by TCRdb to the reads, yields one record per CDR3 protein. The table has some 200,000 distinct CDR3 sequences, roughly two fifths seen once. This TCR was recovered from a human donor in good health (CMV status not recorded). Some clones in this sample may be carry-over from other donors' samples. The source was CD8+ T cells from cultured PBMCs, collected from culture after CMV antigen stimulation. This chain connects TRBV7-9 to TRBJ2-5; D is ambiguous. The CDR3: CASSSARETQYF. The DNA of the CDR3 is TGTGCCAGCAGCTCAGCGAGGGAGACCCAGTACTTC. The full variable domain, completed using reference TRBV7-9 and TRBJ2-5, is DTGVSQNPRHKITKRGQNVTFRCDPISEHNRLYWYRQTLGQGPEFLTYFQNEAQLEKSRLLSDRFSAERPKGSFSTLEIQRTEQGDSAMYLCASSSARETQYFGPGTRLLVL.